This entry is about one TCR beta chain. Its antigen remains unknown. This CDR3 is built from 13 residues. The germline V and J ends were trimmed by 11 bases and 4 bases, with 17 bases remaining between them. Germline loops: CDR1 SEHNR, CDR2 FQNEAQ (reference sequence). Primers: 60 Vbeta forward and 13 Jbeta reverse. Here immunoSEQ multiplex PCR was the method, and the copy in TCRdb shows in-frame clones only, minus some. The sample shows 130,000 to 150,000 clones, 73% of them seen only once. This record comes from a study of cytomegalovirus exposure and HLA in healthy donors. Although they were nominally healthy when sampled, donors likely had unrecorded immune exposures. Study findings and constraints: It was taken for granted in presence/absence analyses that sequencing depth across donors was roughly uniform. In vitro checks showed that a few CMV-associated chains really do target CMV antigens. Sequencing artifact likely explains a cluster of highly shared sequence variants.

This clonotype was obtained from a woman in her thirties or forties in good health and CMV-seronegative. The chain joins TRBV7-9 to TRBJ2-5, with D perhaps matching TRBD2 (6 bases). The sequenced sample was PBMCs. The CDR3 nucleotides read TGTGCCGGTAAAGGAGGGTTTACAGAGACCCAGTACTTC. The encoded protein is CAGKGGFTETQYF.